The next 28 T cell receptor beta chains were all read from a single sample in a study of immune cell composition in non-small cell lung cancer. This table comes from immunoSEQ multiplex PCR, and its TCRdb copy is limited to in-frame clones, with some not included. The sample consists of 9,000 to 10,000 clones, 68% of them appearing once. The source material was lung tumor tissue. Every receptor here comes from a human donor with non-small cell lung cancer.

The V gene is TRBV5-1, the J gene TRBJ2-7, with D maybe TRBD1 (5 bases). The CDR3 extends over 14 amino acids. The germline CDR1 and CDR2 sequences are SGHRS and YFSETQ. Trimming removed 5 bases at V and 2 bases at J, with 14 bases between. For the CDR3, the DNA is TGCGCCAGCAGTCCCGATGGACAAGCCTACGAGCAGTACTTC. It encodes CASSPDGQAYEQYF.

This clone ranks as medium-sized. The chain combines TRBV19 with TRBJ1-5; D possibly corresponds to TRBD1 (5 bases). The CDR3 covers 15 residues. The germline V and J ends were trimmed by 6 bases and 2 bases, with 14 bases remaining between them. Germline-derived CDR1 and CDR2 are LNHDA and SQIVND (reference sequence). The CDR3 DNA reads as TGTGCCAGTAGGGGCATGGGGGGGGGCAATCAGCCCCAGCATTTT. Amino acid sequence: CASRGMGGGNQPQHF. The full variable domain, in which reference TRBV19 and TRBJ1-5 provide the parts outside the CDR3, is DGGITQSPKYLFRKEGQNVTLSCEQNLNHDAMYWYRQDPGQGLRLIYYSQIVNDFQKGDIAEGYSVSREKKESFPLTVTSAQKNPTAFYLCASRGMGGGNQPQHFGDGTRLSIL.

The CDR3 nucleotides are TGCGCCAGCAGTTGGACAGGGGGGGATGAAAAACTGTTTTTT. Translated: CASSWTGGDEKLFF. The chain joins TRBV10-2 to TRBJ1-4; 10 nucleotides match TRBD1. Germline V CDR1 and CDR2: WSHSY, SAAADI. The CDR3 consists of 14 residues. Trimming cost V 5 bases and J 6 bases; bases outside gene matches: 3.

J is TRBJ1-2 and V is TRBV1; the table's D gene call, TRBD1, was not cross checked with the DNA. TRBV1 is a recognized pseudogene. This CDR3 contains 14 residues. The CDR3 sequence: CTSSTGTDSYGYTF. The CDR3 nucleotides read TGCACCAGCAGCACAGGGACAGATTCCTATGGCTACACCTTC.

This clone is medium-sized in the sample. The chain uses TRBV5-1 and TRBJ1-5; D unresolved. V was clipped by 5 bases and J by 0 bases, with 6 bases between them. The CDR3 sequence is 13 residues long. CDR1 is SGHRS and CDR2 is YFSETQ in the germline V gene. CDR3 in amino acids: CASSRDSNQPQHF. The CDR3 nucleotides read TGCGCCAGCAGTAGGGATAGCAATCAGCCCCAGCATTTT.

The gene calls are TRBV6-5 and TRBJ2-1; TRBD2 matches at 8 bases. J gave up 5 bases and V 6 bases, and 6 bases lay outside the gene matches. Germline loops: CDR1 MNHEY, CDR2 SVGAGI. The CDR3 totals 14 residues. In DNA, the CDR3 is TGTGCCAGCAGAGACGCACTAGCGGACAATGAGCAGTTCTTC. Its translation is CASRDALADNEQFF.

The V gene is TRBV15, the J gene TRBJ1-4; 7 bases line up with TRBD1. The CDR3 spans 15 residues. CDR1 and CDR2 (germline): LNHNV, YYDKDF (reference sequence). Trimming removed 2 bases from V and 5 bases from J; junction bases left unmatched: 5. CDR3 region: CATSRPSGQNEKLFF. As DNA, the CDR3 is TGTGCCACCAGCAGACCCTCGGGACAGAATGAAAAACTGTTTTTT. The full variable domain, completed using reference TRBV15 and TRBJ1-4, is DAMVIQNPRYQVTQFGKPVTLSCSQTLNHNVMYWYQQKSSQAPKLLFHYYDKDFNNEADTPDNFQSRRPNTSFCFLDIRSPGLGDTAMYLCATSRPSGQNEKLFFGSGTQLSVL.

The chain carries TRBV25-1 and TRBJ2-2; no firm D call. The V gene's germline CDR1 is MGHDK and CDR2 SYGVNS. The CDR3 has 11 amino acids. Trimming shortened V by 2 bases and J by 6 bases, and 1 base separated the two germline ends. The CDR3 DNA reads TGTGCCAGCAGTGAAGCCGGGGAGCTGTTTTTT. It translates to CASSEAGELFF.

This chain joins TRBV6-5 and TRBJ1-2, with a tentative D call TRBD1 (6 bases). Germline CDR1 is MNHEY and CDR2 is SVGAGI. Trimming took off 0 bases at V and 7 bases at J, with 12 bases between the two ends. This CDR3 has 14 residues. The chain's CDR3 is CASSYSGTSLGYTF. The CDR3 DNA follows: TGTGCCAGCAGTTACTCGGGGACATCGCTTGGCTACACCTTC.

The chain combines TRBV25-1 with TRBJ2-7; 9 nucleotides line up with TRBD1. The CDR3 totals 13 residues. Germline CDR1 MGHDK, CDR2 SYGVNS. With V trimmed by 5 bases and J by 4 bases, 3 bases remained unmatched. The DNA of the CDR3 is TGTGCCAGCAGTTGGGGACAGGGTTACGAGCAGTACTTC. Translation: CASSWGQGYEQYF.

This chain connects TRBV9 to TRBJ2-3, with TRBD1 matching 9 bases. Germline assignment: CDR1 SGDLS and CDR2 YYNGEE. With 0 bases clipped from V and 2 bases from J, the junction kept 1 base outside the gene matches. CDR3 length equals 15 residues. CDR3 coding DNA: TGTGCCAGCAGCGTAGGGGACAGGGACACAGATACGCAGTATTTT. Protein sequence: CASSVGDRDTDTQYF.

V usage is TRBV5-1 and J usage is TRBJ1-1; tentatively, D is TRBD1 (6 bases). The CDR3 extends over 14 amino acids. From germline, CDR1 is SGHRS and CDR2 YFSETQ. The V gene lost 1 base and the J gene lost 5 bases, with 12 bases spanning the gap. The CDR3 is CASSLWGARTEAFF. As DNA, the CDR3 is TGCGCCAGCAGCTTGTGGGGGGCAAGGACTGAAGCTTTCTTT.

The V and J genes are TRBV29-1 and TRBJ1-5; D remains unclear. Germline V lookup: CDR1 SQVTM, CDR2 ANQGSEA. Trimming removed 4 bases at V and 0 bases at J, with 7 bases between. The length of the CDR3 is 13 residues. DNA of the CDR3: TGCAGCGTTGCGGGGAATAGCAATCAGCCCCAGCATTTT. This translates into CSVAGNSNQPQHF.

Only a few counts were recorded for this clone. The rearrangement links TRBV7-6 to TRBJ2-1; D is unresolved. Germline-derived CDR1 and CDR2 are SGHVS and FNYEAQ. The CDR3 is 14 amino acids. Trimming cost V 4 bases and J 7 bases, with 14 bases left between them. The CDR3 reads CASSSFTTDNEQFF. The DNA of the CDR3 is TGTGCCAGCAGCTCATTCACTACAGATAATGAGCAGTTCTTC.

This clone is judged medium-sized. This sequence joins TRBV6-6 and TRBJ1-4; D is ambiguous. Germline V lookup: CDR1 MNHNY, CDR2 SVGAGI (reference sequence). Trimming removed 10 bases from V and 5 bases from J, with 8 bases in between. The CDR3 runs to 11 residues. The CDR3 sequence: CATLGNEKLFF. DNA of the CDR3: TGTGCCACATTAGGGAATGAAAAACTGTTTTTT.

The chain carries TRBV7-2 and TRBJ1-2; 8 nucleotides line up with TRBD1. Unmatched junction bases numbered 12, after V lost 2 bases and J lost 1 base. This CDR3 contains 18 residues. Germline V lookup: CDR1 SGHTA, CDR2 FQGNSA. The CDR3 DNA sequence: TGTGCCAGCAGCTTAAGATCCCTGGGCAGGGGGCTTAACTATGGCTACACCTTC. It is translated as CASSLRSLGRGLNYGYTF.

Regarding this clone: The sample holds other DNA sequences that translate to the same CDR3. This chain links TRBV28 with TRBJ2-7; D is perhaps TRBD2 (5 bases). With 1 base removed from V and 3 bases from J, the gap between germline ends came to 13 bases. The CDR3 is 15 residues long. Germline V lookup: CDR1 MDHEN, CDR2 SYDVKM. The CDR3 bases are TGTGCCAGCAGTTTATTTCGGGGTTCAGGCTACGAGCAGTACTTC. Amino acid sequence: CASSLFRGSGYEQYF.

This rearrangement joins TRBV19 to TRBJ2-5; the match to TRBD1 covers 9 bases. V shed 4 bases and J 5 bases; nucleotides not matched to a gene: 17. The length of the CDR3 is 18 residues. The germline V gene has CDR1 LNHDA and CDR2 SQIVND (reference sequence). The CDR3 protein is CASSRGDRANGIPETQYF. The CDR3 DNA follows: TGTGCCAGTAGTAGGGGGGACAGGGCAAACGGAATTCCCGAGACCCAGTACTTC.

The J gene is TRBJ2-7, the V gene TRBV19; 11 positions match TRBD1. The ends lost 6 bases at V and 2 bases at J; junction bases unmatched: 3. CDR3 size: 14 residues. Per the germline V gene, CDR1 is LNHDA and CDR2 is SQIVND (reference sequence). The CDR3 DNA reads as TGTGCCAGTAGCCCGGGACAGGGGGCCTACGAGCAGTACTTC. Amino acids: CASSPGQGAYEQYF.

The chain carries TRBV7-6 and TRBJ1-1; the D is unclear. The length of the CDR3 is 9 residues. The germline V gene encodes CDR1 SGHVS and CDR2 FNYEAQ. Trimming shortened V by 8 bases and J by 8 bases, and 6 bases separated the two germline ends. The CDR3 sequence: CASPSEAFF. The CDR3 DNA sequence: TGTGCCAGCCCCTCCGAAGCTTTCTTT.

This clone turned up a few times. The chain uses TRBV2 and TRBJ2-7, with D perhaps matching TRBD2 (5 bases). The CDR3 is made up of 12 amino acids. V was clipped by 11 bases and J by 5 bases, with 16 bases between them. Germline V gene data show CDR1 as SNHLY and CDR2 as FYNNEI. The CDR3 DNA reads TGTGCCGCGTGGAGGCGGGTAAACGAGCAGTACTTC. Translating gives CAAWRRVNEQYF.

The V call is TRBV6-5, the J call TRBJ1-1; D gene ambiguous. Germline V gene lookup returns CDR1 MNHEY and CDR2 SVGAGI. This CDR3 is 13 amino acids long. Trimming shortened V by 6 bases and J by 4 bases, and 12 bases separated the two germline ends. CDR3 in amino acids: CASSPPIGTEAFF. CDR3 DNA: TGTGCCAGCAGCCCCCCCATAGGCACTGAAGCTTTCTTT.

The J gene is TRBJ1-1, the V gene TRBV18, with TRBD1 identical over 9 bases. Germline values: CDR1 KGHSH, CDR2 LQKENI. Trimming took 2 bases from V and 3 from J; bases not matched to a gene: 4. There are 15 residues in the CDR3. CDR3 sequence: CASSPATGGYTEAFF. The DNA of the CDR3 is TGTGCCAGCTCACCAGCGACAGGGGGGTACACTGAAGCTTTCTTT.

The chain is built from TRBV6-5 and TRBJ1-2, with D possibly matching TRBD1 (6 bases). CDR1 is MNHEY, CDR2 SVGAGI, per germline. The CDR3 runs 10 residues. Between the trimmed V and J ends, which lost 8 bases and 7 bases, there was a span of 8 bases. The CDR3 sequence: CASGQSGYTF. Here the CDR3 DNA reads TGTGCCAGCGGACAGTCTGGCTACACCTTC.

The rearrangement joins TRBV5-1 to TRBJ1-1; D uncertain. V dropped 9 bases and J dropped 5 bases, with 17 bases sitting between them. There are 13 residues in the CDR3. Germline values: CDR1 SGHRS, CDR2 YFSETQ. CDR3: CANPREGRTEAFF. CDR3 nucleotide sequence: TGCGCCAACCCCCGGGAGGGTAGGACTGAAGCTTTCTTT.

The rearrangement uses TRBV11-3 and TRBJ2-2; D remains ambiguous. The germline V gene has CDR1 SGHNT and CDR2 YENEEA. The CDR3 is 13 residues long. V lost 8 bases, J lost 1 base, and 8 bases lay in between. The CDR3 bases are TGTGCCAGCTCCGGCCAGAACACCGGGGAGCTGTTTTTT. Its translation: CASSGQNTGELFF.

This clone was observed a handful of times. V and J are TRBV11-2 and TRBJ1-4; TRBD1 is a possible D gene (5 bases). CDR1 is SGHAT and CDR2 is FQNNGV in the germline V gene. The CDR3 is 14 amino acids. Deletions cut 4 bases from V and 8 bases from J, with 14 bases between. The CDR3 loop is CASSSFAGTEKLFF. In DNA, the CDR3 is TGTGCCAGCAGCTCCTTTGCAGGGACCGAAAAACTGTTTTTT.

The chain couples TRBV4-2 to TRBJ2-1; D might be TRBD1 (6 bases). V was trimmed by 4 bases and J by 6 bases, leaving 13 bases between them. Germline V gene data show CDR1 as LGHNA and CDR2 as YNFKEQ. This CDR3 comprises 14 residues. The CDR3 sequence is CASSRQGTINEQFF. The CDR3 nucleotides read TGTGCCAGCAGCCGGCAAGGGACAATCAATGAGCAGTTCTTC.